These 14 T cell receptor beta chains were all obtained from the same sample, sequenced in a study of blood T cell repertoires in COVID-19 (dated by TCRdb to 2018 to 2020). Library prep was done by the immunoSEQ multiplex PCR assay. Held by TCRdb, this immuneACCESS table contains in-frame sequences only and omits some clones. Under half of the omission traces to an unresolved V gene where checked; the cause of the rest is unknown. The sample contains 200,000 to 250,000 clones, roughly 80% of them found a single time. Jointly, the top ten make up approximately 7.2% of the sample. The sequenced sample consisted of peripheral blood. The receptors come from a woman in her seventies with acute or convalescent COVID-19.

This chain connects TRBV19 to TRBJ1-6; TRBD1 is a possible D gene (5 bases). V gave up 7 bases and J gave up 4 bases, with 14 bases separating them. The germline CDR1 and CDR2 sequences are LNHDA and SQIVND (reference sequence). The CDR3 totals 15 residues. The CDR3 protein is CASTPTVIYNSPLHF. CDR3 DNA: TGTGCCAGTACCCCGACAGTGATTTATAATTCACCCCTCCACTTT.

The J gene is TRBJ1-3, the V gene TRBV11-2; D is uncertain. The CDR3 extends over 13 amino acids. The germline V gene has CDR1 SGHAT and CDR2 FQNNGV. V was pared by 5 bases and J by 1 base, with 6 bases between. The CDR3 DNA reads TGTGCCAGCAGCCTCCCTTCTGGAAACACCATATATTTT. Its protein is CASSLPSGNTIYF.

This sequence joins TRBV6-2 or TRBV6-3 and TRBJ2-7; D remains ambiguous. This CDR3 has 11 amino acids. The V and J ends lost 4 bases and 7 bases respectively, with 8 bases between them. Germline CDR1 reads MNHEY; CDR2 reads SVGEGT. CDR3 region: CASSSAFEQYF. The CDR3 DNA reads TGTGCCAGCAGTTCAGCGTTTGAGCAGTACTTC.

The V and J genes are TRBV7-3 and TRBJ1-3, with TRBD1 matching over 9 bases. The germline V gene has CDR1 SGHTA and CDR2 FQGTGA. The trim removed 4 bases at V and 3 bases at J, leaving 4 bases unmatched. This CDR3 has 15 amino acids. This chain's CDR3 is CASSSGQGYGNTIYF. The CDR3 coding sequence is TGTGCCAGCAGCTCTGGACAGGGGTATGGAAACACCATATATTTT.

The V call is TRBV2, the J call TRBJ2-3; TRBD2 aligns across 8 bases. Germline CDR1 SNHLY, CDR2 FYNNEI. The CDR3 contains 14 residues. The V segment lost 5 bases and the J segment 6 bases; nucleotides outside the gene matches: 7. Written as DNA, the CDR3 is TGTGCCAGCAGTTTGAGCGGGGGTTTGGATACGCAGTATTTT. As protein: CASSLSGGLDTQYF. The full variable domain, its missing parts supplied by reference TRBV2 and TRBJ2-3, is EPEVTQTPSHQVTQMGQEVILRCVPISNHLYFYWYRQILGQKVEFLVSFYNNEISEKSEIFDDQFSVERPDGSNFTLKIRSTKLEDSAMYFCASSLSGGLDTQYFGPGTRLTVL.

The V and J genes are TRBV24-1 and TRBJ2-7; 7 nucleotides match TRBD1. CDR3 length equals 14 residues. After removal of 6 bases from V and 4 bases from J, the junction contained 8 bases not matched to a gene. CDR1 is KGHDR and CDR2 is SFDVKD in the germline V gene. Here the CDR3 DNA reads TGTGCCACCAGTCCAGGGACAGCAAGTTACGAGCAGTACTTC. Residues: CATSPGTASYEQYF.

The rearrangement uses TRBV30 and TRBJ2-3; TRBD1 might be the D (5 bases). CDR1 is GTSNPN, CDR2 SVGIG, per germline (reference sequence). V lost 1 base and J 1 base, leaving 12 bases between the germline ends. The CDR3 consists of 15 residues. CDR3 coding DNA: TGTGCCTGGAGTGGTCGAAGGGGCGGCACAGATACGCAGTATTTT. The encoded protein is CAWSGRRGGTDTQYF.

V usage is TRBV23-1 and J usage is TRBJ1-2, with 9 bases matching TRBD1. TRBV23-1 is placed among ORFs of uncertain function. CDR3 length: 17 residues. Losses at the gene ends were 2 bases for V and 8 bases for J; bases not matched to a gene: 15. The CDR3 DNA reads as TGCGCCAGCAGTCAAGGGGGACAGGGTTGTCGTGAGCGGGGCTACACCTTC. Translating gives CASSQGGQGCRERGYTF.

The chain has TRBV19 and TRBJ1-1; 7 bases align to TRBD1. After removal of 3 bases from V and 5 bases from J, the junction contained 12 bases not matched to a gene. CDR3 length equals 16 residues. Germline-derived CDR1 and CDR2 are LNHDA and SQIVND (reference sequence). The CDR3 DNA is TGTGCCAGTAGTATTCGACAGGGCCGGAGTAGGACTGAAGCTTTCTTT. This gives the protein CASSIRQGRSRTEAFF.

V gene TRBV6-6 combines with J gene TRBJ1-1; D unresolved. V was trimmed by 3 bases and J by 11 bases, leaving 7 bases between them. Germline lookup yields CDR1 MNHNY and CDR2 SVGAGI (reference sequence). This CDR3 region has 10 residues. For the CDR3, the DNA is TGTGCCAGCAGTTATGTCGGGGCTTTCTTT. Residues: CASSYVGAFF.

The V gene is TRBV7-2, the J gene TRBJ1-1, with 8 bases matching TRBD1. With 7 bases clipped from V and 1 base from J, the junction kept 8 bases outside the gene matches. CDR1 is SGHTA, CDR2 FQGNSA, per germline. The CDR3 is 15 amino acids. The CDR3, as DNA: TGTGCCAGCATCCCAGCCGGGACAGGGAACACTGAAGCTTTCTTT. Translated: CASIPAGTGNTEAFF.

The chain carries TRBV5-1 and TRBJ1-1; 9 bases map to TRBD1. Germline V gene data show CDR1 as SGHRS and CDR2 as YFSETQ. Trimming at V came to 2 bases and at J to 5 bases, leaving 7 bases not matched to a gene. The CDR3 contains 15 residues. The CDR3 loop is CASSFGQGSGTEAFF. In nucleotides, the CDR3 is TGCGCCAGCAGCTTTGGACAGGGGAGTGGGACTGAAGCTTTCTTT.

The chain recombines TRBV3-1 (or the pseudogene TRBV3-2) with TRBJ1-2; the D is unclear. V was trimmed by 4 bases and J by 8 bases, leaving 14 bases between them. The CDR3 contains 13 residues. The V gene's germline CDR1 is LGHDT and CDR2 YNNKEL (reference sequence). CDR3 nucleotide sequence: TGTGCCAGCAGCCCCAAGATTGGGAGAGGCTACACCTTC. This encodes CASSPKIGRGYTF.

V gene TRBV7-2 combines with J gene TRBJ2-2; TRBD1 is a possible D gene (5 bases). V was pared by 9 bases and J by 7 bases, with 18 bases between. Germline assignment: CDR1 SGHTA and CDR2 FQGNSA. The length of the CDR3 is 14 residues. CDR3 sequence reads: CASKLQGRVGELFF. DNA for the CDR3: TGTGCCAGTAAGCTCCAGGGTCGGGTCGGGGAGCTGTTTTTT.